This TCR beta chain emerged from a study of patients and donors after allogeneic stem cell transplantation. CDR3 length: 12 residues. CDR1 is SQVTM, CDR2 ANQGSEA, per germline. In TCRdb, the RT-PCR reads were re-called with MiXCR into one record per CDR3 protein. The top ten hold roughly 12% of the sample, which has about 230,000 distinct CDR3 sequences, roughly 13% seen once. The sample consisted of blood, either unsorted or a sorted T cell fraction (not recorded which). This TCR was sampled from a human donor who was either an allogeneic HSCT recipient or a stem cell or donor lymphocyte infusion donor (not recorded which). It is not recorded whose cells these are; they may come from a transplant donor. The chain has TRBV29-1 and TRBJ2-2; D is perhaps TRBD1 (6 bases). Here the CDR3 DNA reads TGCAATAAACAGGGCGACACCGGGGAGCTGTTTTTT. It yields the protein CNKQGDTGELFF.